The 23 T cell receptor beta chains reported below all come from one sample, sequenced in a study of T cells in localized non-small cell lung cancer. The repertoire was sequenced with immunoSEQ multiplex PCR; TCRdb's copy has only in-frame clones and lacks some. The sample contains a few thousand clones, more than 20% of which appear only once. Material: lung tumor tissue, obtained before any cancer treatment. The source is a woman between 40 and 69 years old with stage I lung adenocarcinoma.

This clone appeared once. This rearrangement joins TRBV14 to TRBJ2-1; D not certain. The V end was cut by 8 bases, the J end by 4 bases, with 6 bases between. There are 11 residues in the CDR3. The V gene's germline CDR1 is SGHDN and CDR2 FVKESK. The CDR3 nucleotides are TGTGCCAGCGGTAATTACAATGAGCAGTTCTTC. Its protein is CASGNYNEQFF. The full variable domain, with the rest looked up from reference TRBV14 and TRBJ2-1, is EAGVTQFPSHSVIEKGQTVTLRCDPISGHDNLYWYRRVMGKEIKFLLHFVKESKQDESGMPNNRFLAERTGGTYSTLKVQPAELEDSGVYFCASGNYNEQFFGPGTRLTVL.

This clone was counted only a few times. CDR3 region: CASSYSLAGSTDTQYF. CDR3 in DNA: TGTGCCAGCAGTTACTCTCTAGCGGGAAGCACAGATACGCAGTATTTT. V and J are TRBV6-8 and TRBJ2-3; 9 nucleotides match TRBD2. J gave up 0 bases and V 0 bases, and 1 base lay outside the gene matches. Germline CDR1 reads MNHGY; CDR2 reads SAAAGT. The CDR3 covers 16 residues.

The rearrangement uses TRBV7-6 and TRBJ1-5; D is unclear. This CDR3 spans 14 amino acids. The V end lost 1 base, the J end lost 3 bases, and 7 bases lay between the germline ends. The germline CDR1 and CDR2 sequences are SGHVS and FNYEAQ. DNA of the CDR3: TGTGCCAGCAGCTTAGAAGGACTCAATCAGCCCCAGCATTTT. This codes for CASSLEGLNQPQHF.

The CDR3 DNA follows: TGTGCCAGCTCACCTGGTTTAGGGGAGCCTGAAGCTTTCTTT. Its protein is CASSPGLGEPEAFF. The rearrangement uses TRBV18 and TRBJ1-1; possible D gene TRBD1, 5 bases. The CDR3 runs 14 residues. Germline V gene data show CDR1 as KGHSH and CDR2 as LQKENI. V lost 3 bases to trimming and J lost 6 bases, with 14 bases between them.

This clone is termed medium-sized. The rearrangement links TRBV11-3 to TRBJ2-2, with D unresolved. The length of the CDR3 is 14 residues. The ends were cut back, 5 bases at V and 1 base at J, with 8 bases in the middle. Germline V gene sequence: CDR1 SGHNT, CDR2 YENEEA. The CDR3: CASSPWGNTGELFF. CDR3 nucleotide sequence: TGTGCCAGCAGCCCTTGGGGGAACACCGGGGAGCTGTTTTTT.

Written as DNA, the CDR3 is TGTGCCAGCAGCTTAGGTGCGGATAGCGGGGAGCTGTTTTTT. It yields the protein CASSLGADSGELFF. The gene calls are TRBV11-3 and TRBJ2-2; D not resolved. From germline, CDR1 is SGHNT and CDR2 YENEEA. V was trimmed by 1 base and J by 7 bases, leaving 10 bases between them. This CDR3 comprises 14 residues.

This clone was observed a handful of times. The rearrangement joins TRBV11-3 to TRBJ2-7; 10 bases are shared with TRBD2. Germline CDR1 and CDR2: SGHNT and YENEEA. V dropped 5 bases and J dropped 3; count of bases not matched to a gene: 7. This CDR3 comprises 15 residues. The CDR3 region is CASSLLAGGVYEQYF. The DNA for the CDR3 is TGTGCCAGCAGCCTGTTAGCGGGGGGCGTCTACGAGCAGTACTTC.

By share, this clone ranks as medium-sized. The junction differs from germline at one of its ends, possibly a read error. This chain joins TRBV14 and TRBJ1-6; D ambiguous. Per germline, CDR1 SGHDN and CDR2 FVKESK. The CDR3 has 14 residues. The CDR3: CASSKEGLRMPLHF. CDR3 nucleotides: TGTGCCAGCAGCAAAGAGGGCCTTCGGATGCCCCTCCACTTT.

The genes are TRBV9 and TRBJ1-2, with D tentatively TRBD1 (5 bases). CDR1 and CDR2 (germline): SGDLS, YYNGEE. The CDR3 is 15 residues long. Trimming shortened V by 9 bases and J by 3 bases, and 21 bases separated the two germline ends. In nucleotides, the CDR3 is TGTGCCACCCCAGCGGGCAATCTCAGGGACTATGGCTACACCTTC. It encodes CATPAGNLRDYGYTF.

This clone was counted a single time. The chain combines TRBV29-1 with TRBJ1-5, with TRBD1 matching over 7 bases. The CDR3 runs 13 residues. Germline values: CDR1 SQVTM, CDR2 ANQGSEA. V shed 6 bases, J shed 7 bases, and the junction held 9 bases outside the gene matches. The CDR3 here is CSVMTRGNQPQHF. The CDR3 DNA reads TGCAGCGTGATGACCAGGGGGAACCAGCCCCAGCATTTT.

This clone was observed a few times. The chain joins TRBV9 to TRBJ1-4; D gene uncertain. The CDR3 is made up of 15 amino acids. Per germline, CDR1 SGDLS and CDR2 YYNGEE. V gave up 0 bases and J gave up 7 bases, with 13 bases separating them. CDR3 in DNA: TGTGCCAGCAGCGTAGGAGGGTCCCTGGGTGAAAAACTGTTTTTT. It translates to CASSVGGSLGEKLFF.

V usage is TRBV10-2 and J usage is TRBJ1-5; a possible D gene is TRBD1 (5 bases). The V and J ends lost 6 bases and 4 bases respectively, with 16 bases between them. Germline V gives CDR1 WSHSY, CDR2 SAAADI. The CDR3 is 15 amino acids. In nucleotides, the CDR3 is TGCGCCAGCAGAGGCGGGACCCTGGGGAATCAGCCCCAGCATTTT. Protein: CASRGGTLGNQPQHF.

In its sample, this clone ranks as medium-sized. V gene TRBV11-3 combines with J gene TRBJ2-5, with 8 bases lining up with TRBD1. The CDR3 is made up of 16 amino acids. The V gene end was trimmed by 2 bases and the J gene end by 5 bases; junction bases not matched to a gene: 10. Germline CDR1 reads SGHNT; CDR2 reads YENEEA. The DNA for the CDR3 is TGTGCCAGCAGCTTAAGACCGGTTGGACAGGGCGAGACCCAGTACTTC. As protein: CASSLRPVGQGETQYF.

The V and J genes are TRBV11-3 and TRBJ1-1; TRBD1 might be the D (5 bases). V lost 7 bases and J lost 3, with 24 bases in between. Germline V gene sequence: CDR1 SGHNT, CDR2 YENEEA. The CDR3 contains 17 residues. CDR3 coding DNA: TGTGCCAGCACCCGACCGGGGCCTAAGAGAGGGTACACTGAAGCTTTCTTT. It encodes CASTRPGPKRGYTEAFF.

This clone is medium-sized. V and J are TRBV11-3 and TRBJ1-4; D call uncertain. There are 16 residues in the CDR3. CDR1 and CDR2 (germline): SGHNT, YENEEA. V lost 1 base and J 8 bases, leaving 17 bases between the germline ends. CDR3 protein: CASSLVPGGSAEKLFF. The CDR3 DNA reads TGTGCCAGCAGCTTAGTTCCGGGCGGGTCAGCCGAAAAACTGTTTTTT.

This clone occurred a few times. This chain connects TRBV9 to TRBJ2-2, with 10 bases fitting TRBD1. This CDR3 is 14 amino acids long. CDR1 and CDR2 from the germline V gene are SGDLS and YYNGEE. V dropped 5 bases and J dropped 7; count of bases not matched to a gene: 5. In DNA form, the CDR3 reads TGTGCCAGCAGAAGGGACAGGGGTATCGGGGAGCTGTTTTTT. This translates into CASRRDRGIGELFF.

This clone is medium-sized. This chain connects TRBV6-8 to TRBJ1-5; D ambiguous. V gave up 5 bases and J gave up 4 bases, with 6 bases separating them. Germline V lookup: CDR1 MNHGY, CDR2 SAAAGT. The CDR3 loop spans 12 amino acids. The chain's CDR3 is CASSLRNQPQHF. CDR3 sequence (DNA): TGTGCCAGCAGTCTTAGAAATCAGCCCCAGCATTTT.

By proportion, this clone is medium-sized (0.01 to 0.1%). The V and J genes are TRBV11-3 and TRBJ2-5; tentative D call: TRBD1 (7 bases). The CDR3 sequence is 14 residues long. Trimming took off 5 bases at V and 9 bases at J, with 19 bases between the two ends. Germline CDR1 SGHNT, CDR2 YENEEA. CDR3 protein: CASSGGDSPFAQYF. CDR3 in DNA: TGTGCCAGCAGCGGAGGGGACAGCCCTTTTGCCCAGTACTTC.

The V gene is TRBV11-3, the J gene TRBJ1-2, with D unclear. This CDR3 region has 14 residues. Germline V lookup: CDR1 SGHNT, CDR2 YENEEA. Trimming stripped 5 bases from V and 13 bases from J, with 23 bases between. The chain's CDR3 is CASSLVQDLLISTF. The CDR3 coding sequence is TGTGCCAGCAGCCTAGTGCAGGATTTGTTAATAAGCACCTTC. Drawing the rest from reference TRBV11-3 and TRBJ1-2, the complete variable domain is EAGVVQSPRYKIIEKKQPVAFWCNPISGHNTLYWYLQNLGQGPELLIRYENEEAVDDSQLPKDRFSAERLKGVDSTLKIQPAELGDSAVYLCASSLVQDLLISTFGSGTRLTVV.

The chain couples TRBV5-1 to TRBJ2-5; D may be TRBD1 (5 bases). V lost 2 bases and J 2 bases, leaving 13 bases between the germline ends. The CDR3 length is 15 residues. Germline CDR1 and CDR2: SGHRS and YFSETQ. In DNA form, the CDR3 reads TGCGCCAGCAGCTTTGTGGGTGGACAACAAGAGACCCAGTACTTC. Translating gives CASSFVGGQQETQYF.

The chain carries TRBV5-1 and TRBJ1-2; no firm D call. Germline lookup yields CDR1 SGHRS and CDR2 YFSETQ. V was pared by 0 bases and J by 8 bases, with 14 bases between. The CDR3 sequence is 14 residues long. The CDR3, as DNA: TGCGCCAGCAGCTTGGCCCAATTATCGGAGGGCTACACCTTC. This translates into CASSLAQLSEGYTF.

This clone is deemed large. The same CDR3 is also encoded by other DNA sequences in this sample. The chain's CDR3 is CASSPSFTTDTQYF. In DNA form, the CDR3 reads TGTGCCAGCTCACCAAGTTTCACCACAGATACGCAGTATTTT. This chain links TRBV18 with TRBJ2-3; D remains unclear. This CDR3 has 14 amino acids. Germline values: CDR1 KGHSH, CDR2 LQKENI. The V and J ends lost 2 bases and 2 bases respectively, with 8 bases between them.

The sample holds a few counts of this clone. CDR3 DNA sequence: TGTGCCAGCAGCTTAGACGGTTTGGGCGGGGAGCTGTTTTTT. Translating it yields CASSLDGLGGELFF. J is TRBJ2-2 and V is TRBV11-3; D unresolved. CDR3 length: 14 amino acids. The V and J ends lost 0 bases and 7 bases respectively, with 9 bases between them. Looked up from germline, CDR1 is SGHNT and CDR2 is YENEEA. The full variable domain, rest sourced from reference TRBV11-3 and TRBJ2-2, is EAGVVQSPRYKIIEKKQPVAFWCNPISGHNTLYWYLQNLGQGPELLIRYENEEAVDDSQLPKDRFSAERLKGVDSTLKIQPAELGDSAVYLCASSLDGLGGELFFGEGSRLTVL.